This record covers a single T cell receptor beta chain. This specimen comes from a study of OX40 agonist ivuxolimab in advanced cancers. Libraries were prepared by immunoSEQ multiplex PCR; TCRdb keeps only in-frame clonotypes and omits some of them. The table lists approximately 82,000 clones, over 80% of them singletons. The CDR3 totals 16 residues. Trimming took 1 base from V and 5 from J, leaving 15 bases between them. The V gene's germline CDR1 is MNHNY and CDR2 SVGAGI (reference sequence). Here the sequenced sample was CD4+ or CD8+ T cells sorted from blood, taken in a trial of the OX40 agonist ivuxolimab. This receptor was identified in an adult with an advanced solid tumor such as melanoma, head and neck, liver or kidney cancer. This chain uses TRBV6-6 with TRBJ2-1, with D maybe TRBD1 (6 bases). CDR3 protein: CASSYLTGMPDNEQFF. Written as DNA, the CDR3 is TGTGCCAGCAGTTACTTAACAGGGATGCCCGACAATGAGCAGTTCTTC.